Listed below are T cell receptor beta chains from one sample, sequenced in a study of high-grade serous ovarian cancer treatment subgroups. Clones were sequenced by immunoSEQ multiplex PCR, and TCRdb holds only the in-frame ones, with some missing. The sample shows approximately 30,000 clones, about 86% of them seen only once. Sequencing used tumor tissue. These receptors originate from a human donor with high-grade serous ovarian cancer. Both conserved end residues are part of each CDR3. The order of the fields is clone size, V gene, J gene, D gene, CDR3 DNA, CDR3 protein. D genes are given only for firm matches. For some rows the clone size is stated as once, few or many, or as a class when expanded; others skip it.

NA	TRBV28	TRBJ2-4	TRBD1	TGTGCCAGCAGTTTGTTGGGCGAGGGGGCGGGCGTAATTCAGTACTTC	CASSLLGEGAGVIQYF
NA	TRBV29-1	TRBJ2-7	NA	TGCAGCGTTGGAGAGGGGGTCAGATACGAGCAGTACTTC	CSVGEGVRYEQYF
NA	TRBV4-1	TRBJ2-2	TRBD1	TGCGCCAGCAGCCGCAGGGGGCGAGAAACCGGGGAGCTGTTTTTT	CASSRRGRETGELFF
NA	TRBV7-2	TRBJ2-7	NA	TGTGCCAGCAGCTTAGAGGCGAGAAGCTCCTACGAGCAGTACTTC	CASSLEARSSYEQYF
once	TRBV27	TRBJ2-3	TRBD2	TGTGCCAGCAGTTTTTTAGTCGGTTTGGGGACTACGGCAGATACGCAGTATTTT	CASSFLVGLGTTADTQYF
NA	TRBV7-3	TRBJ2-3	TRBD1	TGTGCCAGCAGCTTACAGGGGGCAGGTACAGATACGCAGTATTTT	CASSLQGAGTDTQYF
NA	TRBV7-2	TRBJ2-7	NA	TGTGCCAGCAGCTTCGATCGGTCTTTCGAGCAGTACTTC	CASSFDRSFEQYF
NA	TRBV28	TRBJ2-5	TRBD1	TGTGCCAGCACTACCGGGACAGGGAGAGAGACCCAGTACTTC	CASTTGTGRETQYF
few	TRBV27	TRBJ1-2	NA	TGTGCCAGCAGTTTAGGTGGTTTGGGCGGCTACACCTTC	CASSLGGLGGYTF
NA	TRBV10-2	TRBJ2-1	TRBD2	TGCGCCAGCAGTGTTTTTCCCGGACTAGCGGGAAGTGAGCAGTTCTTC	CASSVFPGLAGSEQFF
NA	TRBV29-1	TRBJ2-3	NA	TGCAGCGTTGAAGTTGTAGGCACAGATACGCAGTATTTT	CSVEVVGTDTQYF
once	TRBV18	TRBJ1-1	NA	TGTGCCAGCTCACACCCAGGGGATACTAGGAACACTGAAGCTTTCTTT	CASSHPGDTRNTEAFF
NA	TRBV28	TRBJ1-2	NA	TGTGCCAGCAGTTTGAGACAGGCCTATGGCTACACCTTC	CASSLRQAYGYTF
NA	TRBV5-1	TRBJ1-2	NA	TGCGCCAGCAGCTTGGTCGGGGGTAACGGTTACTATGGCTACACCTTC	CASSLVGGNGYYGYTF
NA	TRBV19	TRBJ2-1	NA	TGTGCCAGTAGTATTAGCGACGGGAGTAACGATGAGCAGTTCTTC	CASSISDGSNDEQFF
NA	TRBV9	TRBJ2-5	NA	TGTGCCAGCAGCGTAGGTTTGGGGCCCCAAGAGACCCAGTACTTC	CASSVGLGPQETQYF
NA	TRBV4-2	TRBJ2-5	NA	TGTGCCAGCAGCCAAGTTCCGCAGGGGGGGCAAGAGACCCAGTACTTC	CASSQVPQGGQETQYF
NA	TRBV9	TRBJ1-2	NA	TGTGCCAGCAGCGTAACGGCCGGGTTAGACTATGGCTACACCTTC	CASSVTAGLDYGYTF
once	TRBV5-1	TRBJ2-5	NA	TGCGCCAGCAGAGAGGGATCAGAGACCCAGTACTTC	CASREGSETQYF
NA	TRBV19	TRBJ1-4	TRBD1	TGTGCCAGTTCACCCTCGGACAGGGTGTATGAAAAACTGTTTTTT	CASSPSDRVYEKLFF
NA	TRBV28	TRBJ1-1	NA	TGTGCCAGCAGTATCACCGGCAGGGGAGCTTTCTTT	CASSITGRGAFF
NA	TRBV4-2	TRBJ1-2	NA	TGTGCCAGCAGCCAAGCGGTTGGGGGTGGCTACACCTTC	CASSQAVGGGYTF
NA	TRBV6-1	TRBJ2-2	TRBD2	TGTGCCAGCAGTGAAGCCGGGGGGGCGGGAGGGCCGAGGACCGGGGAGCTGTTTTTT	CASSEAGGAGGPRTGELFF
NA	TRBV7-9	TRBJ2-1	NA	TGTGCCAGCAGCTCTACGGGGGATGAGCAGTTCTTC	CASSSTGDEQFF
NA	TRBV6-6	TRBJ2-4	TRBD1	TGTGCCAGCAGTCCATGGACAGGGAAAAACATTCAGTACTTC	CASSPWTGKNIQYF
NA	TRBV4-2	TRBJ2-1	TRBD2	TGTGCCAGCAGCCCCCATATTACGGGAGGCTCCTACAATGAGCAGTTCTTC	CASSPHITGGSYNEQFF
NA	TRBV27	TRBJ2-2	NA	TGTGCCAGCAGTTTCTCAGGGGTTGACACCGGGGAGCTGTTTTTT	CASSFSGVDTGELFF
few	TRBV19	TRBJ1-1	TRBD1	TGTGCCAGTAGTGTTTACAGGGGGCTGAGGACTGAAGCTTTCTTT	CASSVYRGLRTEAFF
once	TRBV2	TRBJ1-5	NA	TGTGCCAGCAGCTATTATAGCAATCAGCCCCAGCATTTT	CASSYYSNQPQHF
NA	TRBV28	TRBJ2-4	NA	TGTGCCAGCAGGTCGCAGGGGGGAGGCAAAAACATTCAGTACTTC	CASRSQGGGKNIQYF
few	TRBV11-2	TRBJ1-5	TRBD1	TGTGCCAGCAGCTTAGGACAGGGGGCAGGTCAGCCCCAGCATTTT	CASSLGQGAGQPQHF
NA	TRBV9	TRBJ2-2	NA	TGTGCCAGCAGCGTAGGGGCCCGCGCGAACACCGGGGAGCTGTTTTTT	CASSVGARANTGELFF
few	TRBV30	TRBJ1-5	NA	TGTGCCTGGAAGGGACCCAGTGCCGATCAGCCCCAGCATTTT	CAWKGPSADQPQHF
once	TRBV5-1	TRBJ2-7	NA	TGCGCCAGCAGTCCTTTGGCGGGCGAGCAGTACTTC	CASSPLAGEQYF
NA	TRBV30	TRBJ2-2	NA	TGTGCCTGGAGAACCCCTAGGGGGAGTTTAACCGGGGAGCTGTTTTTT	CAWRTPRGSLTGELFF
NA	TRBV19	TRBJ1-5	TRBD1	TGTGCCAGTACCCCAAGGGGGCGTTTTAGGAGCAATCAGCCCCAGCATTTT	CASTPRGRFRSNQPQHF
NA	TRBV28	TRBJ1-5	NA	TGTGCCAGCACTTTCCGCGGGGCCGGCAATCAGCCCCAGCATTTT	CASTFRGAGNQPQHF